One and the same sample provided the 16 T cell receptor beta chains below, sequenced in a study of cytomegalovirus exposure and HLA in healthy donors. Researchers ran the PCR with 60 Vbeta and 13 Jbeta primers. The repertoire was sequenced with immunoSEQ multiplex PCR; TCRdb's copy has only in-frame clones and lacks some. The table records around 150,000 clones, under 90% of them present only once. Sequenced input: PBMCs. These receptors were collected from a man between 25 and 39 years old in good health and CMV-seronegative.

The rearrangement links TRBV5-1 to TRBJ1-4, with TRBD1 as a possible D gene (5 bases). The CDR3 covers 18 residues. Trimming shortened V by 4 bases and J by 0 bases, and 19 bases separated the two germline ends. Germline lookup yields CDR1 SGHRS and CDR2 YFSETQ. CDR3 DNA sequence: TGCGCCAGCAGCCCAGGGTTTATTCAACTTGCAACTAATGAAAAACTGTTTTTT. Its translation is CASSPGFIQLATNEKLFF. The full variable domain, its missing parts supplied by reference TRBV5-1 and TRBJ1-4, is KAGVTQTPRYLIKTRGQQVTLSCSPISGHRSVSWYQQTPGQGLQFLFEYFSETQRNKGNFPGRFSGRQFSNSRSEMNVSTLELGDSALYLCASSPGFIQLATNEKLFFGSGTQLSVL.

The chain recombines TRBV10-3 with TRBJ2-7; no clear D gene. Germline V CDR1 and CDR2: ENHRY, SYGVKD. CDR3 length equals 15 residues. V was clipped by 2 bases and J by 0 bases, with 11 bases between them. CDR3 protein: CAISEGGPSSYEQYF. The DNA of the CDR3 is TGTGCCATCAGTGAGGGCGGTCCCAGCTCCTACGAGCAGTACTTC.

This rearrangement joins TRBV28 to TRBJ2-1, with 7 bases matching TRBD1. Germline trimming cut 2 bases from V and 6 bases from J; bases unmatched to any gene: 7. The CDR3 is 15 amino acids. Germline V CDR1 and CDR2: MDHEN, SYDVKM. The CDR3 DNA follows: TGTGCCAGCAGTTTAGCTGAGACAGGGATCAATGAGCAGTTCTTC. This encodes CASSLAETGINEQFF.

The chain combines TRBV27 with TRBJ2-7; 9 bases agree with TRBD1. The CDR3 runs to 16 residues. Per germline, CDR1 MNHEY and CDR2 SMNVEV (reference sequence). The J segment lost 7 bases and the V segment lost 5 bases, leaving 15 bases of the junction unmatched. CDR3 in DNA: TGTGCCAGCAGTCCGCGGGACAGGGACCTTCGGGGGGAGCAGTACTTC. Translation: CASSPRDRDLRGEQYF.

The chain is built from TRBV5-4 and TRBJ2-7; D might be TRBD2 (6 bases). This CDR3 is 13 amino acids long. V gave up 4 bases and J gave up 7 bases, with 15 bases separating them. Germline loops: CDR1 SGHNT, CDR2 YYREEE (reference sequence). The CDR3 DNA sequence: TGTGCCAGCAGCATGGGACTCGGATGGGAGCAGTACTTC. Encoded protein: CASSMGLGWEQYF.

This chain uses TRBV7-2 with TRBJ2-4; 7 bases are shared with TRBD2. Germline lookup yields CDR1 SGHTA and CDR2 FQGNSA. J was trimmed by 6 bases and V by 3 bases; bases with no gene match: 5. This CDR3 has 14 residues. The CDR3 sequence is CASSFTSAGNIQYF. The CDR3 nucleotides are TGTGCCAGCAGCTTCACTAGCGCGGGAAACATTCAGTACTTC.

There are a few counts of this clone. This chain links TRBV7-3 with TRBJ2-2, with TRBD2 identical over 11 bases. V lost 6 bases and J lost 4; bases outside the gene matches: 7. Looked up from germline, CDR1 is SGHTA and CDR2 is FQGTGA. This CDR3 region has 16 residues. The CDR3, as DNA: TGTGCCAGCAGTTACGGAGGGACTAGCGGCACCGGGGAGCTGTTTTTT. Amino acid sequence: CASSYGGTSGTGELFF.

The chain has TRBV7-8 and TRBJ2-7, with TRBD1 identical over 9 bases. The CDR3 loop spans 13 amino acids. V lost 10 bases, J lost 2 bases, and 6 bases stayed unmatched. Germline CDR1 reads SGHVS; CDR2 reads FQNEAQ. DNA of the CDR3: TGTGCCACCAGACAGGGGGTCACCTACGAGCAGTACTTC. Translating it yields CATRQGVTYEQYF.

Here the CDR3 reads CATKGTGELFF. In nucleotides, the CDR3 is TGTGCCACAAAGGGGACCGGGGAGCTGTTTTTT. The V and J genes are TRBV21-1 and TRBJ2-2; the table's D call of TRBD1 was not tested on the DNA. TRBV21-1 is reported as a pseudogene. The CDR3 covers 11 residues.

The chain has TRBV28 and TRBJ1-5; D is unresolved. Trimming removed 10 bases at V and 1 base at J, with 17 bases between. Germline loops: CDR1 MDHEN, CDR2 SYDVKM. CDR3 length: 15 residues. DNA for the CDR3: TGTGCCACCCGGCTAAGGTTCGGGAGCAATCAGCCCCAGCATTTT. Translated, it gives CATRLRFGSNQPQHF.

CDR3 residues: CASSRDMINTPEAFF. CDR3 in DNA: TGCGCCAGCAGCCGAGATATGATAAACACGCCGGAGGCTTTCTTT. The chain links TRBV4-3 to TRBJ1-1; D not resolved. Trimming pared 4 bases from V and 11 bases from J, leaving 23 bases between. Germline assignment: CDR1 LGHNA and CDR2 YSLEER. The CDR3 extends over 15 amino acids.

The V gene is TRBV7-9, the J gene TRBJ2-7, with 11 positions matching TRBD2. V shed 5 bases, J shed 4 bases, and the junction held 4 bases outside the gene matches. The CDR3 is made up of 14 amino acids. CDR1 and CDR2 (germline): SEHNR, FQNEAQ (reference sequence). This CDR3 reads CASSVGTSGYEQYF. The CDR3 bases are TGTGCCAGCAGCGTCGGGACTAGCGGTTACGAGCAGTACTTC.

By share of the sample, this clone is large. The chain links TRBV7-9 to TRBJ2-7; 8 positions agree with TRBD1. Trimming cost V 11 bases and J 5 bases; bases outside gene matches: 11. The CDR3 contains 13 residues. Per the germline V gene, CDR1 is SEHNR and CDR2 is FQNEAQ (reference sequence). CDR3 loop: CAGRQGWNDEQYF. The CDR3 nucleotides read TGTGCCGGGAGACAGGGGTGGAACGACGAGCAGTACTTC. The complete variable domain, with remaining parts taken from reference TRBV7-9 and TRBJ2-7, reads DTGVSQNPRHKITKRGQNVTFRCDPISEHNRLYWYRQTLGQGPEFLTYFQNEAQLEKSRLLSDRFSAERPKGSFSTLEIQRTEQGDSAMYLCAGRQGWNDEQYFGPGTRLTVT.

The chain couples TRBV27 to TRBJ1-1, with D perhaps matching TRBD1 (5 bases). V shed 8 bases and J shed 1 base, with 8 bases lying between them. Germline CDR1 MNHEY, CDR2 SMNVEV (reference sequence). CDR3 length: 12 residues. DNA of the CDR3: TGTGCCAGCCACAGGACGAACACTGAAGCTTTCTTT. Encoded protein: CASHRTNTEAFF.

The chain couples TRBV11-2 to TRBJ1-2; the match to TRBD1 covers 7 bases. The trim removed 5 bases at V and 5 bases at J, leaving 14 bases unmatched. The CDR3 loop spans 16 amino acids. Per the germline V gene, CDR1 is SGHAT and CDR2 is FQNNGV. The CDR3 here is CASSPAVQGWRYGYTF. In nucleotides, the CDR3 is TGTGCCAGCAGCCCCGCGGTACAGGGGTGGAGGTATGGCTACACCTTC.

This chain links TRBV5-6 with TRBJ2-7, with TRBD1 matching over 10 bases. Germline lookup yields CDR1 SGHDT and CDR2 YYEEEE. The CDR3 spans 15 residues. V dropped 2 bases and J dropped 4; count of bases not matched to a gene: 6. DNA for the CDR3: TGTGCCAGCAGCTTCGGGACAGGGGAAAATTACGAGCAGTACTTC. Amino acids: CASSFGTGENYEQYF. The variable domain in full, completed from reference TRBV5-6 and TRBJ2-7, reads DAGVTQSPTHLIKTRGQQVTLRCSPKSGHDTVSWYQQALGQGPQFIFQYYEEEERQRGNFPDRFSGHQFPNYSSELNVNALLLGDSALYLCASSFGTGENYEQYFGPGTRLTVT.